This is a list of T cell receptor beta chains from one sample in a study of T cell changes during pregnancy in multiple sclerosis. The data were produced by immunoSEQ multiplex PCR, yet TCRdb's version contains in-frame clones alone and is incomplete. The profile shows over 25,000 clones, 91% of them singletons. Source: CD8+ T cells from peripheral blood mononuclear cells, taken in the second trimester of pregnancy. The receptors come from a female donor in good health, enrolled as a control in a pregnancy study. The CDR3 runs from the conserved cysteine through the conserved F or W. Fields, in order: D gene, V gene, clone size, J gene, CDR3 DNA, CDR3 protein. A D gene is named only where the DNA matches it firmly. Clone size is not always given. Where it is, it says once, few, many or a class for expanded clones.

D: .
V: TRBV5-5
size: .
J: TRBJ1-2
DNA: TGTGCCAGCAGCCCTTTGACTTCTGGGGCGACTAACTATGGCTACACCTTC
CDR3: CASSPLTSGATNYGYTF

D: TRBD1
V: TRBV29-1
size: once
J: TRBJ2-7
DNA: TGCAGCGTTGAAATTGTCGGGACAGGGTTTATGGGGCTACAGGAGCAGTACTTC
CDR3: CSVEIVGTGFMGLQEQYF

D: .
V: TRBV5-6
size: once
J: TRBJ2-7
DNA: TGTGCCAGCAGCTTGCCCCCGGGTGACTACGAGCAGTACTTC
CDR3: CASSLPPGDYEQYF

D: TRBD2
V: TRBV27
size: .
J: TRBJ2-7
DNA: TGTGCCAGCAGTGCTACGGGGGGGCGATACGAGCAGTACTTC
CDR3: CASSATGGRYEQYF

D: .
V: TRBV7-3
size: .
J: TRBJ2-1
DNA: TGTGCCAGCAGCCTCGAAGGGCCTCCGGCGGGTGAGCAGTTCTTC
CDR3: CASSLEGPPAGEQFF

D: .
V: TRBV12-5
size: .
J: TRBJ1-3
DNA: TGTGCTAGTGGTTTGCCAGGGTTCGGAAACACCATATATTTT
CDR3: CASGLPGFGNTIYF

D: .
V: TRBV5-6
size: .
J: TRBJ2-1
DNA: TGTGCCAGCAGCTTGGTTTCTACTTCGGCCAGGAATGAGCAGTTCTTC
CDR3: CASSLVSTSARNEQFF

D: .
V: TRBV25-1
size: .
J: TRBJ2-7
DNA: TGTGCCAGCACCTACCAAAGGCACCTCAGGTTTTACTACGAGCAGTACTTC
CDR3: CASTYQRHLRFYYEQYF

D: .
V: TRBV4-1
size: .
J: TRBJ2-7
DNA: TGCGCCAGCAGCCCCCGAGGGTGGGGTTTGAGCGAGCAGTACTTC
CDR3: CASSPRGWGLSEQYF

D: TRBD2
V: TRBV5-1
size: .
J: TRBJ2-1
DNA: TGCGCCAGCAGCCTGGGAGGGTGGGGGGACGAGCAGTTCTTC
CDR3: CASSLGGWGDEQFF

D: TRBD2
V: TRBV7-3
size: few
J: TRBJ2-3
DNA: TGTGCCAGCAGCACGGGACTAGCGGGGGGGAGTGGCACAGATACGCAGTATTTT
CDR3: CASSTGLAGGSGTDTQYF

D: .
V: TRBV9
size: once
J: TRBJ1-2
DNA: TGTGCCAGCAGCGATTCTCCGGGAGATAGCTATTTAAAGGGGAATTATGGCTACACCTTC
CDR3: CASSDSPGDSYLKGNYGYTF

D: .
V: TRBV27
size: .
J: TRBJ1-1
DNA: TGTGCCAGCAGTTTATCTCGTACAGGTAATACTGAAGCTTTCTTT
CDR3: CASSLSRTGNTEAFF